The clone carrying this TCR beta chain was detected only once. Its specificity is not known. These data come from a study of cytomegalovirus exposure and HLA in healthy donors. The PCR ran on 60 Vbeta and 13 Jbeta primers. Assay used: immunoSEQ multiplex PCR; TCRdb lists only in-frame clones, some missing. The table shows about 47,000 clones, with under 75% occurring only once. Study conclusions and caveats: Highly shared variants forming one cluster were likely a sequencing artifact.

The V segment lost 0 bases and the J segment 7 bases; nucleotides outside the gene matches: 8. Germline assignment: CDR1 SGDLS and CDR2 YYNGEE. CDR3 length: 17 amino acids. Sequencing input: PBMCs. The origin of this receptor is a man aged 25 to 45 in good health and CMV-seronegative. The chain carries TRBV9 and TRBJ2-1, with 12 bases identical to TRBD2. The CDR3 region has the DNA TGTGCCAGCAGCGTAGATAGGGGGACTAGCGGGTTGAATGAGCAGTTCTTC. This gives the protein CASSVDRGTSGLNEQFF.